These 32 T cell receptor beta chains share one sample of origin, sequenced in a study of blood T cell repertoires in COVID-19. Sequenced by immunoSEQ multiplex PCR; TCRdb stores in-frame clones only, minus some. The sample has 190,000 or so clones; approximately 90% are singletons. Sequencing was done on a sample of PBMCs or T cells enriched from blood (not recorded which). These receptors were obtained from a man younger than 40 who had recovered from COVID-19.

The chain links TRBV10-2 to TRBJ2-2; D uncertain. Germline CDR1 and CDR2: WSHSY and SAAADI. This CDR3 is 16 amino acids long. Trimming took off 9 bases at V and 0 bases at J, with 17 bases between the two ends. The CDR3 here is CASSPRITTNTGELFF. CDR3 DNA: TGCGCCAGTTCTCCTCGGATTACTACGAACACCGGGGAGCTGTTTTTT.

J is TRBJ1-2 and V is TRBV3-1 (or the pseudogene TRBV3-2), with unresolved D. V lost 0 bases, J lost 4 bases, and 9 bases lay in between. The CDR3 sequence is 14 residues long. CDR1 is LGHDT, CDR2 YNNKEL, per germline (reference sequence). The CDR3 sequence is CASSQDIYGYGYTF. CDR3 nucleotide sequence: TGTGCCAGCAGCCAAGACATCTACGGCTATGGCTACACCTTC.

Note on this clone: Other nucleotide sequences from this sample produce the same CDR3. V usage is TRBV3-1 (or the pseudogene TRBV3-2) and J usage is TRBJ2-1, with 12 bases fitting TRBD2. Trimming took 1 base from V and 7 from J; bases not matched to a gene: 2. The CDR3 spans 15 residues. Germline-derived CDR1 and CDR2 are LGHDT and YNNKEL (reference sequence). The CDR3 protein is CASSQGLAGVNEQFF. For the CDR3, the DNA is TGTGCCAGCAGCCAAGGACTAGCGGGAGTAAATGAGCAGTTCTTC.

J is TRBJ1-2 and V is TRBV5-1; D ambiguous. Between the trimmed V and J ends, which lost 4 bases and 1 base, there was a span of 5 bases. Germline V gene lookup returns CDR1 SGHRS and CDR2 YFSETQ. The CDR3 is made up of 12 amino acids. The DNA of the CDR3 is TGCGCCAGCAGCGTGAGTAACTATGGCTACACCTTC. Encoded protein: CASSVSNYGYTF.

This clone has more than one count but fewer than ten. This rearrangement joins TRBV29-1 to TRBJ1-4; tentatively, D is TRBD1 (6 bases). Germline V lookup: CDR1 SQVTM, CDR2 ANQGSEA. V was shortened by 1 base and J by 4 bases, with 13 bases between the two germline ends. CDR3 length equals 15 residues. The CDR3 coding sequence is TGCAGCGTTGAAGTTGGGACACCTTTTAATGAAAAACTGTTTTTT. It codes for CSVEVGTPFNEKLFF.

CDR3 DNA sequence: TGTGCCCGCGGTCAGGGCCACGAGCAGTACTTC. This sequence encodes CARGQGHEQYF. V is TRBV30 and J is TRBJ2-7, with D possibly TRBD1 on 5 matching bases. Per the germline V gene, CDR1 is GTSNPN and CDR2 is SVGIG (reference sequence). V was pared by 8 bases and J by 5 bases, with 13 bases between. This CDR3 has 11 residues.

The gene calls are TRBV27 and TRBJ2-5, with D maybe TRBD2 (6 bases). Germline loops: CDR1 MNHEY, CDR2 SMNVEV (reference sequence). V was cut by 1 base and J by 4 bases, with 7 bases left in between. This CDR3 is 13 amino acids long. CDR3 region: CASSLFGGETQYF. DNA of the CDR3: TGTGCCAGCAGTTTATTCGGGGGAGAGACCCAGTACTTC.

This chain connects TRBV5-1 to TRBJ2-7, with 7 bases that match TRBD1. V lost 2 bases and J lost 4; bases outside the gene matches: 6. Per the germline V gene, CDR1 is SGHRS and CDR2 is YFSETQ. The CDR3 covers 14 residues. The chain's CDR3 is CASSFEGQIYEQYF. CDR3 nucleotide sequence: TGCGCCAGCAGCTTCGAGGGACAGATTTACGAGCAGTACTTC.

The genes are TRBV6-2 or TRBV6-3 and TRBJ1-4, with D uncertain. CDR1 MNHEY and CDR2 SVGEGT come from the germline V gene. This CDR3 is built from 12 residues. Trimming took 0 bases from V and 13 from J, leaving 9 bases between them. Here the CDR3 reads CASSYSGPLLFF. The CDR3 coding sequence is TGTGCCAGCAGTTACTCGGGCCCGTTACTGTTTTTT.

This sequence joins TRBV6-5 and TRBJ2-5; D is possibly TRBD2 (5 bases). This CDR3 has 11 residues. V dropped 5 bases and J dropped 5 bases, with 6 bases sitting between them. CDR1 is MNHEY, CDR2 SVGAGI, per germline. CDR3 nucleotides: TGTGCCAGCAGTCGCGGGGAGACCCAGTACTTC. Amino acid sequence: CASSRGETQYF.

The rearrangement joins TRBV30 to TRBJ1-1; D remains ambiguous. CDR3 size: 11 residues. V was trimmed by 4 bases and J by 4 bases, leaving 7 bases between them. Germline V lookup: CDR1 GTSNPN, CDR2 SVGIG (reference sequence). CDR3 nucleotide sequence: TGTGCCTGGAACAGTCGCACTGAAGCTTTCTTT. Translating it yields CAWNSRTEAFF.

J is TRBJ2-7 and V is TRBV14; 9 nucleotides line up with TRBD1. Germline loops: CDR1 SGHDN, CDR2 FVKESK. There are 15 residues in the CDR3. Germline trimming cut 2 bases from V and 4 bases from J; bases unmatched to any gene: 6. The CDR3 DNA reads as TGTGCCAGCAGCCAAACCGGGACAGGGATGTACGAGCAGTACTTC. It encodes CASSQTGTGMYEQYF.

The rearrangement uses TRBV3-1 (or the pseudogene TRBV3-2) and TRBJ1-2, with 8 bases aligning to TRBD1. The CDR3 loop spans 14 amino acids. Germline V CDR1 and CDR2: LGHDT, YNNKEL (reference sequence). The V segment lost 6 bases and the J segment 6 bases; nucleotides outside the gene matches: 9. The CDR3 nucleotides read TGTGCCAGCAGTCCATCGGACAGGGCCAATGGCTACACCTTC. It is translated as CASSPSDRANGYTF.

This chain links TRBV18 with TRBJ2-3; 10 positions agree with TRBD2. Trimming at V came to 5 bases and at J to 14 bases, leaving 7 bases not matched to a gene. The germline V gene encodes CDR1 KGHSH and CDR2 LQKENI. This CDR3 region has 12 residues. CDR3 region: CASSSRVAGGYF. The DNA for the CDR3 is TGTGCCAGCTCATCAAGAGTAGCGGGAGGGTATTTT.

V and J are TRBV7-9 and TRBJ2-2, with 12 bases identical to TRBD2. Per germline, CDR1 SEHNR and CDR2 FQNEAQ (reference sequence). The CDR3 is 17 amino acids. V gave up 4 bases and J gave up 0 bases; unmatched junction bases: 3. CDR3: CASSSTSGGSNTGELFF. In DNA form, the CDR3 reads TGTGCCAGCAGCTCGACTAGCGGGGGCTCGAACACCGGGGAGCTGTTTTTT.

The chain recombines TRBV30 with TRBJ1-2; D perhaps matches TRBD1 (6 bases). The germline CDR1 and CDR2 sequences are GTSNPN and SVGIG (reference sequence). V was pared by 1 base and J by 1 base, with 10 bases between. There are 14 residues in the CDR3. CDR3 coding DNA: TGTGCCTGGAGTGAACAGGGCATTAACTATGGCTACACCTTC. Translation: CAWSEQGINYGYTF.

The chain couples TRBV2 to TRBJ2-1; 9 positions agree with TRBD2. Per the germline V gene, CDR1 is SNHLY and CDR2 is FYNNEI. V shed 6 bases, J shed 6 bases, and the junction held 9 bases outside the gene matches. The CDR3 loop spans 15 amino acids. CDR3 nucleotides: TGTGCCAGCAGCAGTAGCGGGAGTTCAAGCAATGAGCAGTTCTTC. It is translated as CASSSSGSSSNEQFF.

The chain links TRBV4-3 to TRBJ2-3; tentatively, D is TRBD2 (6 bases). Germline values: CDR1 LGHNA, CDR2 YSLEER. Trimming removed 0 bases at V and 0 bases at J, with 10 bases between. There are 16 residues in the CDR3. CDR3 sequence (DNA): TGCGCCAGCAGCCAAGATCAGGGACTGAGCACAGATACGCAGTATTTT. Its protein is CASSQDQGLSTDTQYF.

The V gene is TRBV21-1, the J gene TRBJ2-7; the D call in the table, TRBD2, was not verified against the DNA. TRBV21-1 is assigned pseudogene status. This CDR3 has 20 amino acids. CDR3 amino acids: CASSQKEISQGHPLKYEQYF. The CDR3 nucleotides are TGTGCCAGCAGCCAGAAGGAGATCTCTCAAGGTCACCCACTGAAGTACGAGCAGTACTTC.

V is TRBV2 and J is TRBJ1-6; D possibly corresponds to TRBD1 (5 bases). Germline CDR1 is SNHLY and CDR2 is FYNNEI. The CDR3 totals 15 residues. The V end was cut by 6 bases, the J end by 5 bases, with 14 bases between. The CDR3 spells CASRAWGGHNSPLHF. As DNA, the CDR3 is TGTGCCAGCAGGGCCTGGGGGGGTCATAATTCACCCCTCCACTTT.

This chain connects TRBV25-1 to TRBJ2-2; TRBD1 agrees at 9 bases. The junction had 12 bases not matched to a gene; V was cut back by 6 bases and J by 4 bases. This CDR3 spans 17 amino acids. Germline-derived CDR1 and CDR2 are MGHDK and SYGVNS. CDR3 coding DNA: TGTGCCAGCAGACCCCGCCCGGGACAGGGTGGCACCGGGGAGCTGTTTTTT. The encoded protein is CASRPRPGQGGTGELFF.

This sequence joins TRBV7-2 and TRBJ1-5, with D unclear. Trimming pared 2 bases from V and 5 bases from J, leaving 7 bases between. Germline V gene lookup returns CDR1 SGHTA and CDR2 FQGNSA. The CDR3 has 13 amino acids. CDR3 nucleotides: TGTGCCAGCAGCTTAAGGCAGGATCAGCCCCAGCATTTT. Translating it yields CASSLRQDQPQHF.

The chain links TRBV28 to TRBJ2-7, with D perhaps matching TRBD1 (5 bases). The germline gives CDR1 MDHEN, CDR2 SYDVKM. The CDR3 sequence is 13 residues long. Trimming left V 10 bases short and J 5 bases short, with 18 bases between. This chain's CDR3 is CAIGSDTLHEQYF. DNA for the CDR3: TGTGCCATCGGCTCGGACACCCTGCACGAGCAGTACTTC.

V gene TRBV7-8 combines with J gene TRBJ2-4; D is unresolved. The germline V gene has CDR1 SGHVS and CDR2 FQNEAQ. The CDR3 loop spans 18 amino acids. V was pared by 5 bases and J by 4 bases, with 24 bases between. The CDR3 DNA sequence: TGTGCCAGCAGCAAAACCCCTTTAAGGCAAACTAAAAAAAACATTCAGTACTTC. The encoded protein is CASSKTPLRQTKKNIQYF.

The chain carries TRBV11-3 and TRBJ1-1; D is unclear. V was shortened by 5 bases and J by 2 bases, with 9 bases between the two germline ends. Germline CDR1 reads SGHNT; CDR2 reads YENEEA. The CDR3 contains 13 residues. The CDR3: CASSRGSNTEAFF. The CDR3 region has the DNA TGTGCCAGCAGCCGCGGAAGCAACACTGAAGCTTTCTTT.

The rearrangement uses TRBV2 and TRBJ2-2; weak D call: TRBD1 (5 bases). The germline CDR1 and CDR2 sequences are SNHLY and FYNNEI. This CDR3 is built from 14 residues. Trimming took 8 bases from V and 4 from J, leaving 14 bases between them. Here the CDR3 DNA reads TGTGCCAGCTTTCAGGGTGGAGTCACCGGGGAGCTGTTTTTT. Translated: CASFQGGVTGELFF.

The chain employs TRBV7-9 and TRBJ2-6; the match to TRBD1 covers 10 bases. V trimming: 1 base; J trimming: 4 bases; junction bases outside the gene matches: 7. This CDR3 is 18 amino acids long. Germline V gives CDR1 SEHNR, CDR2 FQNEAQ (reference sequence). The DNA of the CDR3 is TGTGCCAGCAGCTTAGGTGGGGACAGGGGTGTCGGGGCCAACGTCCTGACTTTC. Residues: CASSLGGDRGVGANVLTF.

The chain has TRBV13 and TRBJ2-7, with D possibly matching TRBD2 (6 bases). V gave up 3 bases and J gave up 3 bases, with 18 bases separating them. The germline CDR1 and CDR2 sequences are PRHDT and FYEKMQ (reference sequence). The CDR3 loop spans 16 amino acids. CDR3 region: CASSFSAGDRGYEQYF. CDR3 bases: TGTGCCAGCAGCTTTTCAGCGGGTGATCGCGGCTACGAGCAGTACTTC. The full variable domain, completed using reference TRBV13 and TRBJ2-7, is AAGVIQSPRHLIKEKRETATLKCYPIPRHDTVYWYQQGPGQDPQFLISFYEKMQSDKGSIPDRFSAQQFSDYHSELNMSSLELGDSALYFCASSFSAGDRGYEQYFGPGTRLTVT.

The rearrangement joins TRBV11-2 to TRBJ2-3; perhaps TRBD2 as D (7 bases). Trimming removed 4 bases from V and 3 bases from J, with 11 bases in between. Germline-derived CDR1 and CDR2 are SGHAT and FQNNGV. The CDR3 is 14 amino acids. CDR3 in DNA: TGTGCCAGCAGCTGGGGGGGCTCTACAGATACGCAGTATTTT. This sequence encodes CASSWGGSTDTQYF.

The genes are TRBV20-1 and TRBJ2-1; D might be TRBD1 (6 bases). This CDR3 has 11 amino acids. V dropped 6 bases and J dropped 10 bases, with 13 bases sitting between them. Per the germline V gene, CDR1 is DFQATT and CDR2 is SNEGSKA (reference sequence). DNA for the CDR3: TGCAGTGCAAACAGGGATCACGAGCAGTTCTTC. Its translation is CSANRDHEQFF.

The V call is TRBV21-1, the J call TRBJ2-1; the DNA was not compared with TRBD2, the D call given in the table. TRBV21-1 is reported as a pseudogene. The CDR3 runs 18 residues. The CDR3 reads CASSKAGKRELLYNEQFF. The CDR3 DNA follows: TGTGCCAGCAGCAAAGCCGGTAAGCGGGAATTGTTGTACAATGAGCAGTTCTTC.

The chain combines TRBV27 with TRBJ2-3, with 8 nucleotides matching TRBD1. Trimming at V came to 5 bases and at J to 2 bases, leaving 3 bases not matched to a gene. Germline CDR1 reads MNHEY; CDR2 reads SMNVEV (reference sequence). The CDR3 consists of 14 residues. For the CDR3, the DNA is TGTGCCAGCAGTAGGACAGGGCTCACAGATACGCAGTATTTT. Its translation: CASSRTGLTDTQYF.